Shown below are 28 T cell receptor beta chains from a single sample sequenced in a study of cytomegalovirus exposure and HLA in healthy donors. The primer mix had 60 Vbeta and 13 Jbeta primers. Some clones are missing from TCRdb's copy, which holds only in-frame ones; the method was immunoSEQ multiplex PCR. The sample lists 170,000 or so clones, roughly 80% occurring once. The material sequenced was PBMCs. These receptors all stem from a man aged 25-45 years in good health and CMV-seropositive.

The rearrangement links TRBV9 to TRBJ1-2, with D possibly TRBD1 on 6 matching bases. V lost 0 bases, J lost 2 bases, and 11 bases lay in between. Germline CDR1 SGDLS, CDR2 YYNGEE. This CDR3 is 15 amino acids long. The CDR3 reads CASSVATTGNYGYTF. The CDR3 bases are TGTGCCAGCAGCGTAGCTACGACAGGCAACTATGGCTACACCTTC.

V gene TRBV19 combines with J gene TRBJ2-1; perhaps TRBD2 as D (5 bases). The V gene lost 5 bases and the J gene lost 9 bases, with 11 bases spanning the gap. The CDR3 runs 12 residues. CDR1 LNHDA and CDR2 SQIVND come from the germline V gene (reference sequence). The CDR3 loop is CASSELGSEQFF. Written as DNA, the CDR3 is TGTGCCAGTAGTGAGCTAGGGAGTGAGCAGTTCTTC.

The rearrangement joins TRBV11-3 to TRBJ1-4; 9 nucleotides agree with TRBD1. With V trimmed by 7 bases and J by 7 bases, 7 bases remained unmatched. The CDR3 contains 14 residues. Germline CDR1 reads SGHNT; CDR2 reads YENEEA. The CDR3 is CASTSGTGTEKLFF. Written as DNA, the CDR3 is TGTGCCAGCACCTCCGGGACAGGGACTGAAAAACTGTTTTTT.

The V call is TRBV5-4, the J call TRBJ2-1, with 7 bases aligning to TRBD1. Germline CDR1 is SGHNT and CDR2 is YYREEE (reference sequence). The CDR3 is 14 amino acids. With V trimmed by 3 bases and J by 6 bases, 6 bases remained unmatched. Here the CDR3 DNA reads TGTGCCAGCAGCTCGGGACAGACCGCCAATGAGCAGTTCTTC. Protein: CASSSGQTANEQFF.

The gene calls are TRBV19 and TRBJ2-2, with D tentatively TRBD1 (6 bases). The length of the CDR3 is 14 residues. Germline V CDR1 and CDR2: LNHDA, SQIVND (reference sequence). The V end was cut by 5 bases, the J end by 4 bases, with 11 bases between. The CDR3 here is CASSRTGTTGELFF. As DNA, the CDR3 is TGTGCCAGTAGTCGAACAGGGACCACCGGGGAGCTGTTTTTT.

V is TRBV9 and J is TRBJ2-3, with D tentatively TRBD2 (6 bases). The length of the CDR3 is 15 residues. The V gene lost 0 bases and the J gene lost 1 base, with 9 bases spanning the gap. The V gene's germline CDR1 is SGDLS and CDR2 YYNGEE. CDR3 in DNA: TGTGCCAGCAGCGTAGGGAGGGCGGGCACAGATACGCAGTATTTT. Translated, it gives CASSVGRAGTDTQYF.

V is TRBV4-3 and J is TRBJ2-7, with TRBD1 identical over 7 bases. CDR3 length: 15 residues. The trim removed 0 bases at V and 0 bases at J, leaving 2 bases unmatched. CDR1 LGHNA and CDR2 YSLEER come from the germline V gene. CDR3 in DNA: TGCGCCAGCAGCCAAGACGGGACAGACTCCTACGAGCAGTACTTC. Its translation is CASSQDGTDSYEQYF.

V usage is TRBV27 and J usage is TRBJ2-7; 7 bases agree with TRBD2. Germline CDR1 MNHEY, CDR2 SMNVEV (reference sequence). V gave up 2 bases and J gave up 0 bases; unmatched junction bases: 7. The CDR3 contains 16 residues. CDR3 in DNA: TGTGCCAGCAGTTTACCCCTCGCGGGAGCCTCCTACGAGCAGTACTTC. Amino acid sequence: CASSLPLAGASYEQYF.

The gene calls are TRBV5-1 and TRBJ2-7; 7 bases agree with TRBD2. This CDR3 has 17 residues. The trim removed 4 bases at V and 2 bases at J, leaving 15 bases unmatched. CDR1 is SGHRS, CDR2 YFSETQ, per germline. The CDR3 DNA reads as TGCGCCAGCAGCCTGAAGGGGTGGGAGGGCCCGCCCTACGAGCAGTACTTC. Translation gives CASSLKGWEGPPYEQYF.

The V and J genes are TRBV4-3 and TRBJ2-1; 8 bases are shared with TRBD2. From germline, CDR1 is LGHNA and CDR2 YSLEER. The CDR3 covers 16 residues. Trimming removed 0 bases from V and 4 bases from J; junction bases left unmatched: 5. CDR3 amino acids: CASSQDWTSLYNEQFF. DNA of the CDR3: TGCGCCAGCAGCCAAGATTGGACTAGCTTATACAATGAGCAGTTCTTC.

This sequence joins TRBV5-1 and TRBJ2-2; TRBD2 matches at 12 bases. This CDR3 has 18 residues. V gave up 2 bases and J gave up 2 bases; unmatched junction bases: 7. Germline V gene data show CDR1 as SGHRS and CDR2 as YFSETQ. The CDR3 DNA sequence: TGCGCCAGCAGCTTTTCACCGACTAGCGGGGGAAACACCGGGGAGCTGTTTTTT. It specifies CASSFSPTSGGNTGELFF.

The CDR3, as DNA: TGTGCCAGCAGCGCCGCCCTCCGGACAGGGGCTGGAAACACCATATATTTT. Translation: CASSAALRTGAGNTIYF. The chain couples TRBV9 to TRBJ1-3; 9 nucleotides line up with TRBD1. Germline V CDR1 and CDR2: SGDLS, YYNGEE. The CDR3 runs to 17 residues. Trimming cost V 3 bases and J 2 bases; bases outside gene matches: 9.

This sequence joins TRBV11-2 and TRBJ2-3; the D gene is possibly TRBD1 (6 bases). Germline lookup yields CDR1 SGHAT and CDR2 FQNNGV. Trimming took 0 bases from V and 0 from J, leaving 10 bases between them. The CDR3 contains 16 residues. The CDR3 DNA sequence: TGTGCCAGCAGCTTAGATCGGGACAAAAGCACAGATACGCAGTATTTT. Its protein is CASSLDRDKSTDTQYF.

This clone was found a few times. An end of the junction differs from the germline gene, which may be a read error. This rearrangement joins TRBV4-1 to TRBJ1-2; no reliable D call. This CDR3 spans 15 amino acids. The germline V gene encodes CDR1 MGHRA and CDR2 YSYEKL. The CDR3 DNA reads TGTGCCAGCAGCCAAGATCAATTGACAAACTATGGCTACACCTTC. Protein product: CASSQDQLTNYGYTF.

The chain links TRBV27 to TRBJ2-7; 10 nucleotides agree with TRBD2. CDR3 length equals 14 residues. Germline V gene data show CDR1 as MNHEY and CDR2 as SMNVEV (reference sequence). Trimming removed 4 bases from V and 5 bases from J; junction bases left unmatched: 5. In DNA, the CDR3 is TGTGCCAGCAGTTATAGCGGGAGGTTTCACGAGCAGTACTTC. It yields the protein CASSYSGRFHEQYF.

The genes are TRBV12-5 and TRBJ1-2; 8 bases are a match to TRBD1. Germline values: CDR1 LGHNT, CDR2 FRNRAP. The CDR3 is 17 amino acids. Trimming cost V 0 bases and J 6 bases; bases outside gene matches: 12. CDR3 DNA: TGTGCTAGTGGTTTGGTATGGACAGGGTTAACTGGTCATGGCTACACCTTC. Translating it yields CASGLVWTGLTGHGYTF.

V is TRBV4-3 and J is TRBJ2-1; D perhaps matches TRBD1 (5 bases). Per the germline V gene, CDR1 is LGHNA and CDR2 is YSLEER. The CDR3 extends over 16 amino acids. Trimming took 0 bases from V and 4 from J, leaving 13 bases between them. As DNA, the CDR3 is TGCGCCAGCAGCCAAGAACGCACAGGAATATACAATGAGCAGTTCTTC. Residues: CASSQERTGIYNEQFF.

This clone was observed once. The same CDR3 also results from other DNA sequences found in this sample. The rearrangement links TRBV6-5 to TRBJ2-1, with 8 bases matching TRBD2. This CDR3 is 16 amino acids long. The V segment lost 3 bases and the J segment 1 base; nucleotides outside the gene matches: 5. Germline values: CDR1 MNHEY, CDR2 SVGAGI. Here the CDR3 DNA reads TGTGCCAGCAGTTATTCGGGGGGGGGATCCTACAATGAGCAGTTCTTC. This gives the protein CASSYSGGGSYNEQFF.

The chain links TRBV19 to TRBJ2-3, with TRBD1 matching 9 bases. This CDR3 spans 15 amino acids. Per germline, CDR1 LNHDA and CDR2 SQIVND (reference sequence). V was pared by 9 bases and J by 0 bases, with 7 bases of the junction left unmatched. This chain's CDR3 is CASSPQGASTDTQYF. Here the CDR3 DNA reads TGTGCCAGCTCACCACAGGGGGCAAGCACAGATACGCAGTATTTT.

This clone occurred once. This chain joins TRBV13 and TRBJ2-5, with TRBD2 matching 11 bases. Gene TRBJ2-7 matches the end of the DNA better, so the J call may be wrong. Germline CDR1 and CDR2: PRHDT and FYEKMQ (reference sequence). The CDR3 length is 15 residues. The CDR3 reads CASSSGTSGFYEQYF. Here the CDR3 DNA reads TGTGCCAGCAGCTCCGGGACTAGCGGTTTTTACGAGCAGTACTTC.

The chain couples TRBV6-5 to TRBJ2-5; a possible D gene is TRBD2 (6 bases). The germline V and J ends were trimmed by 7 bases and 4 bases, with 19 bases remaining between them. The length of the CDR3 is 15 residues. Per germline, CDR1 MNHEY and CDR2 SVGAGI. DNA of the CDR3: TGTGCCAGCACCAACCCGAGGGAGGCTCGAGAGACCCAGTACTTC. Protein: CASTNPREARETQYF.

The chain recombines TRBV5-4 with TRBJ2-3; TRBD1 might be the D (6 bases). Trimming removed 0 bases from V and 5 bases from J, with 16 bases in between. The germline gives CDR1 SGHNT, CDR2 YYREEE (reference sequence). This CDR3 region has 16 residues. CDR3 amino acids: CASSLDGGRVVDTQYF. CDR3 DNA sequence: TGTGCCAGCAGCTTGGATGGGGGCCGGGTTGTAGATACGCAGTATTTT.

The gene calls are TRBV11-3 and TRBJ2-1; TRBD2 aligns across 10 bases. The J segment lost 13 bases and the V segment lost 5 bases, leaving 8 bases of the junction unmatched. Germline values: CDR1 SGHNT, CDR2 YENEEA. This CDR3 is 13 amino acids long. CDR3 DNA sequence: TGTGCCAGCAGCGAAGACCTAGCGGGAGCCCAGTTCTTC. Its protein product is CASSEDLAGAQFF.

The chain recombines TRBV21-1 with TRBJ1-2; TRBD1, the table's D call, lacks a check against the DNA. TRBV21-1 has pseudogene status. There are 19 residues in the CDR3. For the CDR3, the DNA is TGTGCCAGCAGCATACCATCCAGACAGGACCGCTTTACTAACTATGGCTACACCTTC. It specifies CASSIPSRQDRFTNYGYTF.

This chain connects TRBV9 to TRBJ2-1; 9 bases line up with TRBD2. This CDR3 is 15 amino acids long. V shed 1 base and J 4 bases; nucleotides not matched to a gene: 3. Germline loops: CDR1 SGDLS, CDR2 YYNGEE. CDR3 amino acids: CASSVRLAVYNEQFF. The CDR3 DNA reads TGTGCCAGCAGCGTACGACTAGCGGTATACAATGAGCAGTTCTTC. Complete variable domain (other parts from reference TRBV9 and TRBJ2-1): DSGVTQTPKHLITATGQRVTLRCSPRSGDLSVYWYQQSLDQGLQFLIQYYNGEERAKGNILERFSAQQFPDLHSELNLSSLELGDSALYFCASSVRLAVYNEQFFGPGTRLTVL.

V gene TRBV7-2 combines with J gene TRBJ2-5; 9 bases are a match to TRBD2. J was trimmed by 5 bases and V by 3 bases; bases with no gene match: 7. CDR1 is SGHTA, CDR2 FQGNSA, per germline. The CDR3 length is 15 residues. CDR3 nucleotide sequence: TGTGCCAGCAGCTTCTCTAGCGGGAATCGGGAGACCCAGTACTTC. Encoded protein: CASSFSSGNRETQYF.

As regards this clone: Because the CDR3's place on the DNA is in doubt, the DNA is left out and the CDR3 is given as listed by TCRdb. CDR3 amino acids: CASSEFGPGEKLFF. J is TRBJ1-4 and V is TRBV25-1; no check of the table's D call, TRBD1, against the DNA was made. Germline V gene sequence: CDR1 MGHDK, CDR2 SYGVNS. From its first to its last residue, the CDR3 has 14 amino acids.

This rearrangement joins TRBV5-1 to TRBJ2-3, with D maybe TRBD2 (5 bases). There are 17 residues in the CDR3. Germline values: CDR1 SGHRS, CDR2 YFSETQ. Trimming took off 0 bases at V and 1 base at J, with 15 bases between the two ends. CDR3 sequence (DNA): TGCGCCAGCAGCTTGGCCAGAGCGGTCTATGGCACAGATACGCAGTATTTT. This translates into CASSLARAVYGTDTQYF. The variable domain in full, completed from reference TRBV5-1 and TRBJ2-3, reads KAGVTQTPRYLIKTRGQQVTLSCSPISGHRSVSWYQQTPGQGLQFLFEYFSETQRNKGNFPGRFSGRQFSNSRSEMNVSTLELGDSALYLCASSLARAVYGTDTQYFGPGTRLTVL.